Listed here are 17 T cell receptor beta chains from one sample, sequenced in a study of cytomegalovirus exposure and HLA in healthy donors (dated by TCRdb to the late 2010s). Library preparation was by the immunoSEQ multiplex PCR assay. For the multiplex PCR, a mixture combining 60 forward primers for TCR Vbeta segments and 13 reverse primers for TCR Jbeta segments was used. In its TCRdb copy, this immuneACCESS table keeps in-frame sequences only and misses some clones. Where compared with another copy, unresolved V genes explain less than half of these, and the others have no known cause. Here the sample has approximately 170,000 clones; 85% occur a single time. Together, the top ten hold 1% of the sample. Sequenced: PBMCs. Every receptor here comes from a boy younger than 10 in good health and CMV-seronegative.

The rearrangement joins TRBV5-8 to TRBJ2-7, with D hard to call. V gave up 4 bases and J gave up 7 bases, with 15 bases separating them. Germline loops: CDR1 SGHTS, CDR2 YDEGEE. The CDR3 runs 13 residues. CDR3 DNA sequence: TGTGCCAGCAGCCGTGTTCCCCGGCGGGAGCAGTACGTC. This gives the protein CASSRVPRREQYV.

Notes on this clone: Germline and junction disagree at one end, which may indicate a read error. The genes are TRBV28 and TRBJ1-5; D is ambiguous. The CDR3 loop spans 12 amino acids. The germline V gene encodes CDR1 MDHEN and CDR2 SYDVKM. CDR3 loop: CASTDSNPPQHF. The CDR3 coding sequence is TGTGCCAGCACGGATAGCAATCCGCCCCAGCATTTT. The full variable domain, in which reference TRBV28 and TRBJ1-5 provide the parts outside the CDR3, is DVKVTQSSRYLVKRTGEKVFLECVQDMDHENMFWYRQDPGLGLRLIYFSYDVKMKEKGDIPEGYSVSREKKERFSLILESASTNQTSMYLCASTDSNPPQHFGDGTRLSIL.

J is TRBJ1-2 and V is TRBV5-1; TRBD1 might be the D (6 bases). CDR1 and CDR2 (germline): SGHRS, YFSETQ. Trimming removed 4 bases at V and 1 base at J, with 20 bases between. The CDR3 runs 17 residues. The CDR3 bases are TGCGCCAGCAGCCCCATGACAGGCCATCAGTATAACTATGGCTACACCTTC. Translated: CASSPMTGHQYNYGYTF.

The genes are TRBV5-8 and TRBJ2-7; D is perhaps TRBD1 (5 bases). The germline V and J ends were trimmed by 0 bases and 3 bases, with 13 bases remaining between them. In germline, CDR1 is SGHTS, CDR2 YDEGEE. This CDR3 spans 15 amino acids. CDR3 in amino acids: CASSLGQIFNYEQYV. The DNA for the CDR3 is TGTGCCAGCAGCTTGGGACAGATATTCAACTACGAGCAGTACGTC.

The table lists this clone with a few counts. This chain joins TRBV5-5 and TRBJ2-5; D is unclear. Germline assignment: CDR1 SGHKS and CDR2 YYEKEE (reference sequence). V dropped 0 bases and J dropped 3 bases, with 9 bases sitting between them. The CDR3 is 14 amino acids. Written as DNA, the CDR3 is TGTGCCAGCAGCTTGGCCAACAGAGAAGAGACCCAGTACTTC. It codes for CASSLANREETQYF.

The chain joins TRBV19 to TRBJ2-7, with 12 bases fitting TRBD2. CDR1 LNHDA and CDR2 SQIVND come from the germline V gene (reference sequence). J was trimmed by 0 bases and V by 5 bases; bases with no gene match: 8. The CDR3 runs to 17 residues. Here the CDR3 reads CASSSRTSGVSSYEQYF. CDR3 DNA sequence: TGTGCCAGTAGTTCCCGGACTAGCGGGGTCAGCTCCTACGAGCAGTACTTC.

The V gene is TRBV2, the J gene TRBJ1-6, with D possibly being TRBD1 (5 bases). The CDR3 is 14 residues long. The germline CDR1 and CDR2 sequences are SNHLY and FYNNEI. V was pared by 6 bases and J by 10 bases, with 16 bases between. As DNA, the CDR3 is TGTGCCAGCAGGGAGACAGCGGGGCAATCACCCCTCCACTTT. This gives the protein CASRETAGQSPLHF.

J is TRBJ2-1 and V is TRBV13; TRBD2 is a possible D gene (5 bases). Germline V gene sequence: CDR1 PRHDT, CDR2 FYEKMQ (reference sequence). The CDR3 extends over 15 amino acids. V lost 2 bases, J lost 4 bases, and 12 bases lay in between. CDR3 sequence reads: CASSLYSGKYNEQFF. The CDR3 bases are TGTGCCAGCAGCTTATACAGCGGAAAGTACAATGAGCAGTTCTTC.

The CDR3 reads CASSLGLPGNTEAFF. For the CDR3, the DNA is TGTGCCAGCAGCTTAGGGCTTCCGGGGAACACTGAAGCTTTCTTT. V is TRBV11-2 and J is TRBJ1-1; D is undetermined. V lost 1 base, J lost 1 base, and 10 bases lay in between. Per germline, CDR1 SGHAT and CDR2 FQNNGV. This CDR3 region has 15 residues.

The chain carries TRBV28 and TRBJ2-1; TRBD2 agrees at 11 bases. The CDR3 totals 18 residues. V was pared by 3 bases and J by 4 bases, with 11 bases of the junction left unmatched. CDR1 and CDR2 (germline): MDHEN, SYDVKM. CDR3 sequence reads: CASSFYGIAGGPYNEQFF. In DNA, the CDR3 is TGTGCCAGCAGTTTTTATGGTATAGCGGGAGGGCCTTACAATGAGCAGTTCTTC.

The rearrangement links TRBV6-1 to TRBJ2-2; 7 nucleotides align to TRBD2. There are 14 residues in the CDR3. The V segment lost 6 bases and the J segment 6 bases; nucleotides outside the gene matches: 7. CDR1 is MNHNS, CDR2 SASEGT, per germline. CDR3 sequence: CASRLLAGAGELFF. In nucleotides, the CDR3 is TGTGCCAGCAGGCTCCTCGCGGGGGCCGGGGAGCTGTTTTTT.

This clone has a handful of counts. The chain uses TRBV6-1 and TRBJ2-2, with D uncertain. Per the germline V gene, CDR1 is MNHNS and CDR2 is SASEGT. CDR3 length equals 13 residues. Trimming shortened V by 0 bases and J by 6 bases, and 5 bases separated the two germline ends. CDR3: CASSEASPGELFF. CDR3 bases: TGTGCCAGCAGTGAAGCTAGCCCCGGGGAGCTGTTTTTT.

This clone was seen more than once but under ten times. This chain links TRBV18 with TRBJ2-5; 8 bases align to TRBD2. The length of the CDR3 is 17 residues. Looked up from germline, CDR1 is KGHSH and CDR2 is LQKENI. The junction had 13 bases not matched to a gene; V was cut back by 2 bases and J by 5 bases. CDR3 sequence reads: CASSPFSGLAGRETQYF. CDR3 sequence (DNA): TGTGCCAGCTCACCATTCTCTGGACTAGCTGGAAGGGAGACCCAGTACTTC.

This chain uses TRBV7-8 with TRBJ1-6, with 8 bases aligning to TRBD1. Germline V gene sequence: CDR1 SGHVS, CDR2 FQNEAQ. The junction had 9 bases not matched to a gene; V was cut back by 1 base and J by 10 bases. The CDR3 has 16 amino acids. CDR3 DNA: TGTGCCAGCAGCTTAGTTCCAGGGGGCGTAGGGTCACCCCTCCACTTT. Translating it yields CASSLVPGGVGSPLHF.

The rearrangement joins TRBV5-1 to TRBJ2-2, with TRBD1 as a possible D gene (6 bases). Germline V gene sequence: CDR1 SGHRS, CDR2 YFSETQ. Trimming took 4 bases from V and 0 from J, leaving 10 bases between them. The CDR3 runs to 15 residues. The CDR3 coding sequence is TGCGCCAGCAGCAGGGACAACACGAACACCGGGGAGCTGTTTTTT. It specifies CASSRDNTNTGELFF.

The chain is built from TRBV7-9 and TRBJ2-1; possible D gene TRBD2, 5 bases. CDR1 SEHNR and CDR2 FQNEAQ come from the germline V gene (reference sequence). This CDR3 comprises 13 residues. The V and J ends lost 3 bases and 4 bases respectively, with 7 bases between them. In DNA, the CDR3 is TGTGCCAGCAGCTTTAGCGAGTACAATGAGCAGTTCTTC. It is translated as CASSFSEYNEQFF.

The V call is TRBV29-1, the J call TRBJ1-2, with TRBD1 as a possible D gene (5 bases). CDR1 SQVTM and CDR2 ANQGSEA come from the germline V gene. With 4 bases removed from V and 8 bases from J, the gap between germline ends came to 11 bases. The CDR3 contains 11 residues. The CDR3 DNA reads as TGCAGCGTTGGGGCGGGGGTGGGCTACACCTTC. Its protein is CSVGAGVGYTF.